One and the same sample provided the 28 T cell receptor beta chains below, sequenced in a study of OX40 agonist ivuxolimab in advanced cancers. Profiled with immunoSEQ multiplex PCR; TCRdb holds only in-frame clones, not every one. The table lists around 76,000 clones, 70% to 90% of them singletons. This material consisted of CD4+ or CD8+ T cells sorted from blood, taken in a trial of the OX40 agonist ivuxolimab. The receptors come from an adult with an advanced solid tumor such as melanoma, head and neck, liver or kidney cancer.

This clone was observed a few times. CDR3 nucleotides: TGTGCCATCAGTTCAGACAGCTTCCCCTACGAGCAGTACTTC. Translation: CAISSDSFPYEQYF. V gene TRBV10-3 combines with J gene TRBJ2-7, with a weak D call TRBD1 (5 bases). Between the trimmed V and J ends, which lost 5 bases and 2 bases, there was a span of 13 bases. This CDR3 spans 14 amino acids. The germline CDR1 and CDR2 sequences are ENHRY and SYGVKD.

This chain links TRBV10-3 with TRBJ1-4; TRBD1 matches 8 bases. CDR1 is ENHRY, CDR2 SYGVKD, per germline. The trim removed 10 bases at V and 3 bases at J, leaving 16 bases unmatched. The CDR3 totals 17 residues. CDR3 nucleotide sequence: TGTGCCACCAGGACAGGGAGCGGCAGAAACTCTAATGAAAAACTGTTTTTT. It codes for CATRTGSGRNSNEKLFF.

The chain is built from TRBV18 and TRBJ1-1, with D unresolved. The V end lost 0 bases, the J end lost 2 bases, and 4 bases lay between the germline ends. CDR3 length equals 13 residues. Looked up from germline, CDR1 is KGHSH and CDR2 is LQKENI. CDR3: CASSPPQNTEAFF. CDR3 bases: TGTGCCAGCTCACCACCGCAAAACACTGAAGCTTTCTTT.

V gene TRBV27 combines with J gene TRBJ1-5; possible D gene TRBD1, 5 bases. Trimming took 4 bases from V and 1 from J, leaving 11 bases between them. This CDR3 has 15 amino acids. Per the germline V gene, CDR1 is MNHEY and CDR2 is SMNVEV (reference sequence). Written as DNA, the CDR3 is TGTGCCAGCAGTTCGTGGGGGTCGAGCAATCAGCCCCAGCATTTT. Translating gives CASSSWGSSNQPQHF.

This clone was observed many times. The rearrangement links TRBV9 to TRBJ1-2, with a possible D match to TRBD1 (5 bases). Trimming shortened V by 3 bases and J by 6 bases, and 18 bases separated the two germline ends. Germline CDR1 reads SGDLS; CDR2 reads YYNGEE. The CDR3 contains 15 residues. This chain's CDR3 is CASSEGFVGGNGYTF. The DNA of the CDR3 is TGTGCCAGCAGCGAGGGCTTTGTTGGGGGTAATGGCTACACCTTC.

CDR3 amino acids: CASSILFGGRKYNEQFF. The CDR3 DNA reads as TGTGCCAGTAGTATCCTTTTTGGGGGGCGCAAATACAATGAGCAGTTCTTC. The rearrangement uses TRBV19 and TRBJ2-1; D tentatively fits TRBD1 or TRBD2 (6 bases each). V lost 3 bases and J lost 4, with 19 bases in between. This CDR3 contains 17 residues. Germline lookup yields CDR1 LNHDA and CDR2 SQIVND (reference sequence).

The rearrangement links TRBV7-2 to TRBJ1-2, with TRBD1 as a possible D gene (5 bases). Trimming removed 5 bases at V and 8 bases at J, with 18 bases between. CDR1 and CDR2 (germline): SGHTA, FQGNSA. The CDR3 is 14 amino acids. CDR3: CASSPSGDYVGYTF. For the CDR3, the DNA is TGTGCCAGCAGCCCGTCGGGGGACTACGTCGGCTACACCTTC.

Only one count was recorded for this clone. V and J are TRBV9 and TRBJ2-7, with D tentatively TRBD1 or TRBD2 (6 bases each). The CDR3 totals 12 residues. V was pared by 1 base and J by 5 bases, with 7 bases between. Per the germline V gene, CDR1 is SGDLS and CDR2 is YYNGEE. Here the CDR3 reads CASSVRGDEQYF. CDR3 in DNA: TGTGCCAGCAGCGTAAGGGGGGACGAGCAGTACTTC.

CDR3 loop: CASPTRDREFGYTF. The CDR3 nucleotides read TGTGCCAGTCCAACCCGGGACAGGGAGTTCGGCTACACCTTC. The chain is built from TRBV5-3 and TRBJ1-2, with TRBD1 identical over 9 bases. TRBV5-3 is classed as an ORF, of uncertain function. The CDR3 loop spans 14 amino acids. Unmatched junction bases numbered 13, after V lost 8 bases and J lost 8 bases.

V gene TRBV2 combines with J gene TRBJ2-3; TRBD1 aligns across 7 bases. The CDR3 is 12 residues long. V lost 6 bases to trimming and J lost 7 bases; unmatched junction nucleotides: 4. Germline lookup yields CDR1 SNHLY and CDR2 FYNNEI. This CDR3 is CASSLQGYTQYF. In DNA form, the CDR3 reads TGTGCCAGCAGCCTACAGGGGTATACGCAGTATTTT.

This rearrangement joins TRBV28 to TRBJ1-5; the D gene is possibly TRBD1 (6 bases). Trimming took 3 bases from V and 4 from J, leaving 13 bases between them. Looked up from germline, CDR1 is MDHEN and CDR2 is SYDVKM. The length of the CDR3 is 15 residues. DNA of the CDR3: TGTGCCAGCAGTTTGAGGCAGGGGACAAATCAGCCCCAGCATTTT. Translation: CASSLRQGTNQPQHF.

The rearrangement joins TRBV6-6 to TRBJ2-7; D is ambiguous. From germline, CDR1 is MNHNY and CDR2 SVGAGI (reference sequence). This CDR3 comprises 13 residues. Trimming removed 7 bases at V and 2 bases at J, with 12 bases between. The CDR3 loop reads CASKSVRTYEQYF. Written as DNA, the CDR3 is TGTGCCAGCAAATCGGTCAGGACCTACGAGCAGTACTTC.

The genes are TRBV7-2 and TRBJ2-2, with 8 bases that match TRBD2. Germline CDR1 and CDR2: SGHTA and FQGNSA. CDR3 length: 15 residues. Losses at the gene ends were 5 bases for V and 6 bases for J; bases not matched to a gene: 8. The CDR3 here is CASSNPGLGAGELFF. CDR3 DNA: TGTGCCAGCAGCAACCCGGGACTAGGGGCCGGGGAGCTGTTTTTT.

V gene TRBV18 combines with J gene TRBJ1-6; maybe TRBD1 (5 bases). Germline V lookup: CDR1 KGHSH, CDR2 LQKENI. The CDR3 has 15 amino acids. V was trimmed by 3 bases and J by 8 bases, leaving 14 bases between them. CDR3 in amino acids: CASSPDSAIHSPLHF. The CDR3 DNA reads TGTGCCAGCTCACCTGACAGCGCCATTCATTCACCCCTCCACTTT.

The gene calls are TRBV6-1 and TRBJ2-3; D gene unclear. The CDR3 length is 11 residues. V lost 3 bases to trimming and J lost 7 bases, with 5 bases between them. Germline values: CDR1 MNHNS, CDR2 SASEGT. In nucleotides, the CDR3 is TGTGCCAGCAGTGATACGAATACGCAGTATTTT. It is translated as CASSDTNTQYF.

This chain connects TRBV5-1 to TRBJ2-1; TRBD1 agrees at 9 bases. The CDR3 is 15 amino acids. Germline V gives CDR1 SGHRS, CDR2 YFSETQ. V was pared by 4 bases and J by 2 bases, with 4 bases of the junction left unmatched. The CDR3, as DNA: TGCGCCAGCAGCCGGACAGGGGAGGCCTACAATGAGCAGTTCTTC. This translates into CASSRTGEAYNEQFF.

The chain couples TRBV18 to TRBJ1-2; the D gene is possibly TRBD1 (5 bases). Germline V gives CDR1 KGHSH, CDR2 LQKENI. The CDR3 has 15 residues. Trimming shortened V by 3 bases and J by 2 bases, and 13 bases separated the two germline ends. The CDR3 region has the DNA TGTGCCAGCTCACCCCCGGTAGGGGTAAACTATGGCTACACCTTC. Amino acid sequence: CASSPPVGVNYGYTF.

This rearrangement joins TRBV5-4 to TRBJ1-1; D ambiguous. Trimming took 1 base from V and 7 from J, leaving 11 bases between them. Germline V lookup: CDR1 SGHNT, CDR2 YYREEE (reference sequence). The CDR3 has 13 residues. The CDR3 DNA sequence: TGTGCCAGCAGCTTGACAGTGGCTCATGAAGCTTTCTTT. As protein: CASSLTVAHEAFF.

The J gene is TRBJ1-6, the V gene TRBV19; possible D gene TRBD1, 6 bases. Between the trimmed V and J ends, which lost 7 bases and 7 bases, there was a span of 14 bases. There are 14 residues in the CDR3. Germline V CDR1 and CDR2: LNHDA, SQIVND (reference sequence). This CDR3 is CASNHRVGNSPLHF. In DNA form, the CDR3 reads TGTGCCAGTAACCACAGGGTCGGCAATTCACCCCTCCACTTT.

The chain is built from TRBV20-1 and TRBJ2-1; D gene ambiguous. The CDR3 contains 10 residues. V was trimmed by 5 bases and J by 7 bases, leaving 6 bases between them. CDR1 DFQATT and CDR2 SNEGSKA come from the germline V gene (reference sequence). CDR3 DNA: TGCAGTGCTCTTCGTAATGAGCAGTTCTTC. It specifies CSALRNEQFF.

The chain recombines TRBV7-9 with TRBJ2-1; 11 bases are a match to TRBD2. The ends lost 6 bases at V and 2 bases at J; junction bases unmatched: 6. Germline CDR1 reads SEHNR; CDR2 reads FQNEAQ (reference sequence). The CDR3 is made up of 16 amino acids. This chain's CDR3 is CASRTTSGKPYNEQFF. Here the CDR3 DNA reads TGTGCCAGCAGAACGACTAGCGGGAAGCCCTACAATGAGCAGTTCTTC.

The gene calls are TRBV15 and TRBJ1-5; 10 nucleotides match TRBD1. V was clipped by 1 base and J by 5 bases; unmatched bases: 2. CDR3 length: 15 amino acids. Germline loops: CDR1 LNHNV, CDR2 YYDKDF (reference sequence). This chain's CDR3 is CATSRGGQGDQPQHF. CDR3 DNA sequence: TGTGCCACCAGCAGAGGCGGACAGGGGGATCAGCCCCAGCATTTT.

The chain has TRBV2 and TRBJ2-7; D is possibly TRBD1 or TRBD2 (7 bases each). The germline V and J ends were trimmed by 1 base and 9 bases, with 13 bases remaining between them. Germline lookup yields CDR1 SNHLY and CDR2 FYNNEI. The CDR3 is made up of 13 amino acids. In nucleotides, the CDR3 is TGTGCCAGCAGTGAAGGGGCAGGGGGGGTGCAGTACTTC. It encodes CASSEGAGGVQYF.

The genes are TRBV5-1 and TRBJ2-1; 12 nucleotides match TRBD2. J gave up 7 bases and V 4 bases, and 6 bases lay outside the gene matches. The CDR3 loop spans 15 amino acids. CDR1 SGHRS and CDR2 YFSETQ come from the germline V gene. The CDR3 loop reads CASSQGLAGTNEQFF. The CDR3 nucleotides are TGCGCCAGCAGCCAAGGACTAGCGGGAACGAATGAGCAGTTCTTC.

Here the CDR3 reads CASSGLAGIGEQFF. CDR3 bases: TGTGCCAGCAGTGGACTAGCGGGAATCGGTGAGCAGTTCTTC. This rearrangement joins TRBV6-4 to TRBJ2-1; 11 positions match TRBD2. The CDR3 consists of 14 residues. V lost 4 bases, J lost 9 bases, and 5 bases stayed unmatched. Germline CDR1 is MRHNA and CDR2 is SNTAGT.

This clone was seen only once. CDR3 nucleotides: TGCGCCAGCAGCCAACTCGGGACAGGGGGGGGAAACACCATATATTTT. This codes for CASSQLGTGGGNTIYF. J is TRBJ1-3 and V is TRBV4-1; 11 bases agree with TRBD1. This CDR3 is 16 amino acids long. J gave up 4 bases and V 2 bases, and 4 bases lay outside the gene matches. In germline, CDR1 is MGHRA, CDR2 YSYEKL.

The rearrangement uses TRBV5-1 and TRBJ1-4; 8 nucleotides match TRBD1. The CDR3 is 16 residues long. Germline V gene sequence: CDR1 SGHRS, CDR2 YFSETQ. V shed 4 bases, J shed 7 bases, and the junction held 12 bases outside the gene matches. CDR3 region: CASSPGTGLVGEKLFF. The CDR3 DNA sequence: TGCGCCAGCAGCCCCGGGACAGGCCTTGTAGGTGAAAAACTGTTTTTT. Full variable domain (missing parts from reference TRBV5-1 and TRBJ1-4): KAGVTQTPRYLIKTRGQQVTLSCSPISGHRSVSWYQQTPGQGLQFLFEYFSETQRNKGNFPGRFSGRQFSNSRSEMNVSTLELGDSALYLCASSPGTGLVGEKLFFGSGTQLSVL.

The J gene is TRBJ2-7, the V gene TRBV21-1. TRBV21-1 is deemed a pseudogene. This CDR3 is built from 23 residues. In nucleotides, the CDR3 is TGTGCCAGCAGCAAATCTTTATACGGCTCGTTTGCCGGCATGGTGTCAATCTCCTACGAGCAGTACTTC. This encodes CASSKSLYGSFAGMVSISYEQYF.